One and the same sample provided the 24 T cell receptor beta chains below, sequenced in a study of vaccination effects on CD4 cells after COVID-19. For these receptors, no antigen is known. Peptide-pool stimulation followed by sequencing identified expanded antigen-specific CD4+ clonotypes in the ViraFEST assay. Subsequent to a culture period of around eleven days, CD4+ T cells were isolated. The participants, recipients of two vaccine doses, got either BNT162b2 or mRNA-1273. Sequencing used immunoSEQ multiplex PCR; TCRdb keeps in-frame clones, though not all of them. There are some 17,000 clones in the sample; almost 70% occur only once, and roughly 9.3% lies in the top ten. The sample in question was CD4+ T cells from PBMCs cultured with SARS-CoV-2 spike peptides, obtained after COVID-19 vaccination. The receptors shown here come from a human donor who received a COVID-19 vaccine.

The chain joins TRBV6-5 to TRBJ1-6; possibly TRBD1 for D (5 bases). V lost 7 bases to trimming and J lost 6 bases, with 16 bases between them. This CDR3 comprises 15 residues. Per germline, CDR1 MNHEY and CDR2 SVGAGI. The CDR3: CASNSGGFFNSPLHF. The DNA of the CDR3 is TGTGCCAGCAACTCGGGGGGATTCTTTAATTCACCCCTCCACTTT.

This sequence joins TRBV19 and TRBJ1-2; D is ambiguous. This CDR3 region has 14 residues. The germline CDR1 and CDR2 sequences are LNHDA and SQIVND (reference sequence). V was clipped by 4 bases and J by 3 bases, with 12 bases between them. The CDR3 is CASSRTVTDYGYTF. In nucleotides, the CDR3 is TGTGCCAGTAGTAGGACTGTTACTGACTATGGCTACACCTTC. Full variable domain (rest looked up from reference TRBV19 and TRBJ1-2): DGGITQSPKYLFRKEGQNVTLSCEQNLNHDAMYWYRQDPGQGLRLIYYSQIVNDFQKGDIAEGYSVSREKKESFPLTVTSAQKNPTAFYLCASSRTVTDYGYTFGSGTRLTVV.

The chain uses TRBV18 and TRBJ1-1; D is possibly TRBD1 (6 bases). CDR1 KGHSH and CDR2 LQKENI come from the germline V gene. V was shortened by 6 bases and J by 5 bases, with 16 bases between the two germline ends. CDR3 size: 14 residues. CDR3 in DNA: TGTGCCAGCTCGCCTATCGGGACACGTACTGAAGCTTTCTTT. It encodes CASSPIGTRTEAFF.

The table lists this clone with a few counts. This sequence joins TRBV2 and TRBJ1-1, with TRBD1 matching over 7 bases. The germline CDR1 and CDR2 sequences are SNHLY and FYNNEI. V lost 6 bases, J lost 10 bases, and 8 bases stayed unmatched. This CDR3 is 12 amino acids long. CDR3 in DNA: TGTGCCAGCAGGCCCGACAGGGTCAGAGCTTTCTTT. Its translation: CASRPDRVRAFF.

This chain connects TRBV18 to TRBJ1-3; 8 positions agree with TRBD1. With V trimmed by 3 bases and J by 2 bases, 0 bases remained unmatched. Germline CDR1 and CDR2: KGHSH and LQKENI. The CDR3 covers 14 residues. CDR3 bases: TGTGCCAGCTCACCGACAGGGGCTGGAAACACCATATATTTT. It codes for CASSPTGAGNTIYF.

This clone turned up a few times. The V and J genes are TRBV19 and TRBJ1-3; no definite D call. Germline values: CDR1 LNHDA, CDR2 SQIVND (reference sequence). V gave up 5 bases and J gave up 0 bases, with 17 bases separating them. CDR3 size: 17 residues. The CDR3 here is CASSLRTFKISGNTIYF. The CDR3 DNA is TGTGCCAGTAGTTTACGAACATTCAAGATCTCTGGAAACACCATATATTTT.

This chain joins TRBV24-1 and TRBJ2-3; D uncertain. CDR3 length equals 13 residues. The V end lost 3 bases, the J end lost 6 bases, and 9 bases lay between the germline ends. Germline values: CDR1 KGHDR, CDR2 SFDVKD. The CDR3 DNA sequence: TGTGCCACCAGTGATCCCAGCAAGGATACGCAGTATTTT. Its translation is CATSDPSKDTQYF.

V is TRBV7-8 and J is TRBJ1-2; a weak D match, TRBD1 (6 bases). Trimming pared 1 base from V and 0 bases from J, leaving 9 bases between. Germline V gene lookup returns CDR1 SGHVS and CDR2 FQNEAQ. The CDR3 has 15 residues. Written as DNA, the CDR3 is TGTGCCAGCAGCTTAGGGGGGCTAGCTAACTATGGCTACACCTTC. Translated, it gives CASSLGGLANYGYTF.

The chain recombines TRBV12-5 with TRBJ1-6; D gene ambiguous. The CDR3 is 13 residues long. The germline V gene has CDR1 LGHNT and CDR2 FRNRAP. Trimming removed 2 bases at V and 10 bases at J, with 9 bases between. The CDR3, as DNA: TGTGCTAGTGGTTTGCATGTCCCATCACCCCTCCACTTT. Translating it yields CASGLHVPSPLHF.

The rearrangement joins TRBV6-5 to TRBJ1-2; the D is unclear. Germline lookup yields CDR1 MNHEY and CDR2 SVGAGI. Trimming shortened V by 6 bases and J by 4 bases, and 9 bases separated the two germline ends. The CDR3 contains 12 residues. CDR3 coding DNA: TGTGCCAGCAGCCCGGTAGGCTATGGCTACACCTTC. It is translated as CASSPVGYGYTF.

The gene calls are TRBV29-1 and TRBJ1-4, with D possibly TRBD1 on 5 matching bases. There are 15 residues in the CDR3. V was clipped by 1 base and J by 5 bases, with 14 bases between them. Germline values: CDR1 SQVTM, CDR2 ANQGSEA. The CDR3 bases are TGCAGCGTTGAAGCAGGGACCCCCTTCAATGAAAAACTGTTTTTT. It is translated as CSVEAGTPFNEKLFF.

This sequence joins TRBV5-6 and TRBJ2-1, with 7 bases identical to TRBD1. Per the germline V gene, CDR1 is SGHDT and CDR2 is YYEEEE. Losses at the gene ends were 4 bases for V and 7 bases for J; bases not matched to a gene: 5. This CDR3 has 13 residues. The chain's CDR3 is CASSLGQRNEQFF. CDR3 bases: TGTGCCAGCAGCCTGGGACAGAGAAATGAGCAGTTCTTC.

This clone turned up a few times. The J gene is TRBJ1-5, the V gene TRBV30, with 9 bases matching TRBD1. The CDR3 runs 14 residues. With V trimmed by 2 bases and J by 5 bases, 4 bases remained unmatched. Germline V lookup: CDR1 GTSNPN, CDR2 SVGIG (reference sequence). The CDR3 DNA is TGTGCCTGGAGTCTCGACAGGGGGTATCAGCCCCAGCATTTT. Its translation is CAWSLDRGYQPQHF.

The chain combines TRBV6-5 with TRBJ1-6; D not certain. Trimming left V 4 bases short and J 7 bases short, with 5 bases between. In germline, CDR1 is MNHEY, CDR2 SVGAGI. The CDR3 loop spans 12 amino acids. CDR3 in amino acids: CASSLGNSPLHF. In DNA form, the CDR3 reads TGTGCCAGCAGTTTAGGGAATTCACCCCTCCACTTT.

The chain is built from TRBV15 and TRBJ2-3; TRBD2 agrees at 15 bases. V gave up 0 bases and J gave up 0 bases; unmatched junction bases: 13. CDR3 size: 22 residues. Germline CDR1 is LNHNV and CDR2 is YYDKDF (reference sequence). CDR3 coding DNA: TGTGCCACCAGCAGAGATGATGGGACTAGCGGGGGGTCACAAACAAGCACAGATACGCAGTATTTT. Encoded protein: CATSRDDGTSGGSQTSTDTQYF.

This clone was observed a handful of times. The chain is built from TRBV7-2 and TRBJ1-4; the D is unclear. The CDR3 consists of 12 residues. V was trimmed by 10 bases and J by 3 bases, leaving 9 bases between them. CDR1 and CDR2 from the germline V gene are SGHTA and FQGNSA. The CDR3 DNA reads as TGTGCCACCACCCGCCCTAATGAAAAACTGTTTTTT. Its protein product is CATTRPNEKLFF.

The CDR3 sequence: CASSLLGQGSYGYTF. CDR3 bases: TGTGCCAGCAGTTTATTGGGACAGGGATCCTATGGCTACACCTTC. The chain couples TRBV28 to TRBJ1-2, with 9 positions matching TRBD1. The CDR3 consists of 15 residues. Trimming cost V 1 base and J 4 bases; bases outside gene matches: 4. Germline assignment: CDR1 MDHEN and CDR2 SYDVKM.

This clone was seen a handful of times. This chain connects TRBV12-5 to TRBJ2-2, with D perhaps assigned TRBD1 or TRBD2 (5 bases each). CDR1 is LGHNT and CDR2 is FRNRAP in the germline V gene. V was clipped by 5 bases and J by 1 base, with 11 bases between them. The CDR3 contains 15 residues. The CDR3 region is CASGPWDQNTGELFF. CDR3 DNA sequence: TGTGCTAGTGGTCCCTGGGACCAGAACACCGGGGAGCTGTTTTTT.

In this sample, this clone turned up a few times. The rearrangement joins TRBV28 to TRBJ1-1; D gene unclear. The ends were cut back, 5 bases at V and 1 base at J, with 11 bases in the middle. The CDR3 covers 14 residues. Germline loops: CDR1 MDHEN, CDR2 SYDVKM. Here the CDR3 DNA reads TGTGCCAGCAGTCTCCCCACCTGGAACACTGAAGCTTTCTTT. Translated: CASSLPTWNTEAFF.

In its sample, this clone is medium-sized. The CDR3 loop is CSASYQAGLNWGNEQFF. CDR3 in DNA: TGCAGTGCTAGTTACCAAGCGGGGCTCAATTGGGGCAATGAGCAGTTCTTC. The chain has TRBV20-1 and TRBJ2-1, with 7 bases identical to TRBD2. Germline values: CDR1 DFQATT, CDR2 SNEGSKA (reference sequence). The CDR3 loop spans 17 amino acids. V dropped 3 bases and J dropped 6; count of bases not matched to a gene: 17.

The rearrangement joins TRBV10-3 to TRBJ2-7; TRBD1 agrees at 8 bases. CDR3 length: 13 residues. CDR1 and CDR2 from the germline V gene are ENHRY and SYGVKD. The V segment lost 2 bases and the J segment 3 bases; nucleotides outside the gene matches: 0. CDR3: CAISEGQGYEQYF. The CDR3 DNA follows: TGTGCCATCAGTGAGGGACAGGGCTACGAGCAGTACTTC.

This clone was counted between two and nine times. This chain links TRBV3-1 (or the pseudogene TRBV3-2) with TRBJ2-2; TRBD2 agrees at 10 bases. The CDR3 consists of 16 residues. V trimming: 2 bases; J trimming: 4 bases; junction bases outside the gene matches: 4. Looked up from germline, CDR1 is LGHDT and CDR2 is YNNKEL (reference sequence). CDR3 bases: TGTGCCAGCAGCCAAAGGCTAGCGGGGGCCACCGGGGAGCTGTTTTTT. This translates into CASSQRLAGATGELFF.

The V gene is TRBV5-5, the J gene TRBJ1-6; D remains ambiguous. CDR1 and CDR2 from the germline V gene are SGHKS and YYEKEE (reference sequence). The CDR3 contains 15 residues. V gave up 1 base and J gave up 8 bases, with 13 bases separating them. CDR3 in amino acids: CASSLSRSTYSPLHF. DNA of the CDR3: TGTGCCAGCAGCTTGTCAAGGAGTACCTATTCACCCCTCCACTTT.

This clone was observed a single time. V gene TRBV27 combines with J gene TRBJ2-3; possibly TRBD1 for D (6 bases). V was cut by 5 bases and J by 2 bases, with 11 bases left in between. Germline values: CDR1 MNHEY, CDR2 SMNVEV (reference sequence). This CDR3 is 14 amino acids long. CDR3 nucleotides: TGTGCCAGCAGTCAGGACAGCTTCACAGATACGCAGTATTTT. Encoded protein: CASSQDSFTDTQYF.